These T cell receptor beta chains were read from a single sample in a study of cytomegalovirus exposure and HLA in healthy donors. Repertoires were generated with immunoSEQ multiplex PCR, while TCRdb's copy carries only in-frame clones and drops some. This sample has 100,000 to 130,000 clones, with about four fifths found just once. The sample comprised PBMCs. The source is a man aged 25 to 40 in good health and CMV-seropositive. Each CDR3 is given without its conserved first and last residue.

TRBV6-1	TRBJ1-1	ATETGRQNTEAF
TRBV7-9	TRBJ1-6	ASSPGFGWDSPLH
TRBV6-1	TRBJ2-1	ASSEAARAEQF
TRBV7-9	TRBJ2-3	ASSTTSGERDTQY
TRBV2	TRBJ2-5	ASSAVLLAVQETQY
TRBV11-2	TRBJ2-3	ASSLGTSGGSSTDTQY
TRBV6-5	TRBJ1-1	ASSSGTGNTEAF
TRBV10-3	TRBJ1-5	AISESGGKGNQPQH
TRBV19	TRBJ2-3	ASSINGGKGTQY
TRBV6-5	TRBJ2-3	ASSPPLTGPDTQY
TRBV7-9	TRBJ1-2	ASSLAPGQGSSYT
TRBV2	TRBJ2-3	ASSQSTDTQY
TRBV18	TRBJ2-7	ASSPSTVSYEQY
TRBV11-3	TRBJ2-7	ASSRGLAVEQY
TRBV5-1	TRBJ1-1	ASSLGVGDTEAF
TRBV6-5	TRBJ2-1	ASSYSPNHPGNEQF
TRBV5-1	TRBJ2-7	ASRGGVSYEQY
TRBV5-1	TRBJ2-1	ASRERDRGDNEQF
TRBV2	TRBJ2-3	ASAVGYTDTQY
TRBV6-1	TRBJ2-7	ASSVAGASSHYEQY
TRBV6-5	TRBJ1-2	ASSRQVGSYT
TRBV5-6	TRBJ2-5	ASSLEEGTTQIETQY
TRBV5-6	TRBJ2-7	ASSFGRYEQY
TRBV4-1	TRBJ2-1	ASSQDSGREGYEQF
TRBV7-6	TRBJ2-3	ASSRSGATDTQY
TRBV6-5	TRBJ1-3	ASTPVFSGNTIY
TRBV7-9	TRBJ2-7	ASSLIGGGDEQY
TRBV6-6	TRBJ2-1	ASRTGDSGYNEQF
TRBV7-9	TRBJ1-5	ASSLMGGQPQH
TRBV2	TRBJ1-5	ASTAGQSNQPQH
TRBV7-8	TRBJ1-6	ASSLARVINSPLH
TRBV5-1	TRBJ2-3	ASSFRGASTDTQY
TRBV5-1	TRBJ2-1	ASSLREGSGTSYHNEQF
TRBV9	TRBJ2-1	ASSLYNEQF
TRBV7-2	TRBJ2-7	ASTVAGGPYEQY
TRBV4-1	TRBJ2-6	ASSKALQQGSGANVLT
TRBV10-3	.	ATQGTGVSYEQY
TRBV4-2	TRBJ1-5	ASSQEKGRGQPQH
TRBV19	TRBJ2-1	ASSIDLLAGGFRNEQF
TRBV19	TRBJ1-5	ASDGQGASEYSNQPQH
TRBV7-2	TRBJ2-5	ASSLVGTSGGPRETQY
TRBV12-5	TRBJ2-5	ASRDRRQETQY
TRBV18	TRBJ2-7	ASSQATDRVYEQY
TRBV21-1	.	ASSKEGRGGPYEQY
TRBV4-1	TRBJ2-7	ASSQTRDTTYEQY
TRBV19	TRBJ1-3	ASSKLDSSGNTIY
TRBV6-5	TRBJ1-3	ASSPWSSGNTIY
TRBV5-6	TRBJ2-5	ASSLGGTGRETQY
TRBV2	TRBJ1-3	ASSGRGTGTGNTIY
TRBV27	TRBJ2-1	ASSLGTTMGDEQF
TRBV7-9	TRBJ2-7	ASSLLQGAYEQY
TRBV27	TRBJ1-2	ASKPYMRTGDHYYGYT
TRBV6-5	TRBJ2-2	ASSYSSGSYTGELF
TRBV19	TRBJ2-7	ASSIGQGYYEQY
TRBV7-9	TRBJ1-1	ASSLRQINTEAF
TRBV6-5	TRBJ1-6	ASSYDEGVNSPLH
TRBV9	TRBJ2-5	ASSVGTERMETQY